This passage covers 24 T cell receptor beta chains from one sample sequenced in a study of resident and recirculating memory T cells in vitiligo. Only in-frame clones appear in the TCRdb table, and some are missing; sequencing was by immunoSEQ multiplex PCR. The sample contains around 78,000 clones, 90% to 95% of which appear only once. The sequenced material came from blood. These receptors all stem from a male donor with vitiligo.

This chain joins TRBV6-6 and TRBJ2-1, with 10 nucleotides matching TRBD2. Looked up from germline, CDR1 is MNHNY and CDR2 is SVGAGI (reference sequence). Unmatched junction bases numbered 5, after V lost 7 bases and J lost 2 bases. The length of the CDR3 is 15 residues. Here the CDR3 DNA reads TGTGCCAGCACCCCAGGACTAGCGGCCTACAATGAGCAGTTCTTC. Translation gives CASTPGLAAYNEQFF.

The V and J genes are TRBV6-6 and TRBJ2-5; D is unclear. The J call may be mistaken, given a closer DNA end match to TRBJ2-7. CDR3 length: 12 residues. Germline assignment: CDR1 MNHNY and CDR2 SVGAGI (reference sequence). CDR3 in amino acids: CASSHPRYEQYF. In nucleotides, the CDR3 is TGTGCCAGCAGCCACCCCCGCTACGAGCAGTACTTC.

The V call is TRBV15, the J call TRBJ1-4, with D unresolved. Germline CDR1 is LNHNV and CDR2 is YYDKDF (reference sequence). The CDR3 sequence is 16 residues long. V gave up 0 bases and J gave up 3 bases, with 11 bases separating them. CDR3 DNA: TGTGCCACCAGCAGAGATCGAGCGATGGCTAATGAAAAACTGTTTTTT. This encodes CATSRDRAMANEKLFF.

This rearrangement joins TRBV7-9 to TRBJ2-3, with 7 bases identical to TRBD2. In germline, CDR1 is SEHNR, CDR2 FQNEAQ (reference sequence). With 11 bases clipped from V and 5 bases from J, the junction kept 7 bases outside the gene matches. The CDR3 has 12 amino acids. In nucleotides, the CDR3 is TGTGCCCCCGGGCGGGAGTTAGATACGCAGTATTTT. This codes for CAPGRELDTQYF.

This sequence joins TRBV4-2 and TRBJ2-2; D is possibly TRBD2 (7 bases). CDR3 length: 19 amino acids. Germline CDR1 is LGHNA and CDR2 is YNFKEQ. The ends were cut back, 2 bases at V and 5 bases at J, with 24 bases in the middle. CDR3 sequence (DNA): TGTGCCAGCAGCCAAAAGGCGGGAGCAGGGGAAGGTACGACCGGGGAGCTGTTTTTT. This translates into CASSQKAGAGEGTTGELFF.

V gene TRBV5-1 combines with J gene TRBJ2-7, with 7 bases matching TRBD1. Per germline, CDR1 SGHRS and CDR2 YFSETQ. The V gene end was trimmed by 1 base and the J gene end by 1 base; junction bases not matched to a gene: 14. CDR3 length: 18 residues. The CDR3 is CASSLTLPGTAYSYEQYF. The CDR3 coding sequence is TGCGCCAGCAGCTTGACCCTCCCGGGGACAGCCTATTCCTACGAGCAGTACTTC. Complete variable domain (other parts from reference TRBV5-1 and TRBJ2-7): KAGVTQTPRYLIKTRGQQVTLSCSPISGHRSVSWYQQTPGQGLQFLFEYFSETQRNKGNFPGRFSGRQFSNSRSEMNVSTLELGDSALYLCASSLTLPGTAYSYEQYFGPGTRLTVT.

V gene TRBV27 combines with J gene TRBJ2-7; 7 positions match TRBD2. There are 15 residues in the CDR3. CDR1 is MNHEY and CDR2 is SMNVEV in the germline V gene (reference sequence). V shed 3 bases and J 3 bases; nucleotides not matched to a gene: 8. The CDR3 reads CASSFIGTTYYEQYF. As DNA, the CDR3 is TGTGCCAGCAGTTTCATCGGGACTACCTACTACGAGCAGTACTTC.

CDR3 sequence reads: CASSPQGSSYGYTF. CDR3 in DNA: TGTGCCAGCAGTCCACAGGGTTCGTCATATGGCTACACCTTC. The chain recombines TRBV27 with TRBJ1-2; maybe TRBD1 (6 bases). Trimming pared 5 bases from V and 5 bases from J, leaving 15 bases between. Germline CDR1 MNHEY, CDR2 SMNVEV (reference sequence). The CDR3 sequence is 14 residues long.

The rearrangement uses TRBV10-3 and TRBJ1-5; D gene uncertain. Looked up from germline, CDR1 is ENHRY and CDR2 is SYGVKD. This CDR3 comprises 14 residues. V was shortened by 4 bases and J by 7 bases, with 14 bases between the two germline ends. In nucleotides, the CDR3 is TGTGCCATCAGTGGTGACATATTTGGGCAGCCCCAGCATTTT. Translated: CAISGDIFGQPQHF.

The chain is built from TRBV6-5 and TRBJ1-1; D ambiguous. The CDR3 length is 11 residues. Between the trimmed V and J ends, which lost 6 bases and 7 bases, there was a span of 9 bases. Germline CDR1 is MNHEY and CDR2 is SVGAGI. CDR3 loop: CASRNSGEAFF. For the CDR3, the DNA is TGTGCCAGCAGGAACTCGGGTGAAGCTTTCTTT.

The V gene is TRBV18, the J gene TRBJ2-5; maybe TRBD2 (5 bases). The V gene's germline CDR1 is KGHSH and CDR2 LQKENI. The V gene lost 0 bases and the J gene lost 7 bases, with 12 bases spanning the gap. This CDR3 region has 14 residues. CDR3 amino acids: CASSPPKEVGTQYF. DNA of the CDR3: TGTGCCAGCTCACCACCGAAGGAGGTGGGGACCCAGTACTTC.

The J gene is TRBJ2-5, the V gene TRBV28, with 10 bases matching TRBD2. Unmatched junction bases numbered 9, after V lost 6 bases and J lost 5 bases. Germline CDR1 and CDR2: MDHEN and SYDVKM. This CDR3 contains 15 residues. CDR3 residues: CASRAGGPSWETQYF. CDR3 sequence (DNA): TGTGCCAGCAGAGCGGGAGGGCCCTCGTGGGAGACCCAGTACTTC.

The rearrangement uses TRBV9 and TRBJ2-2; TRBD2 aligns across 10 bases. The CDR3 contains 16 residues. Germline values: CDR1 SGDLS, CDR2 YYNGEE. Unmatched junction bases numbered 5, after V lost 0 bases and J lost 6 bases. The CDR3 DNA reads as TGTGCCAGCAGCGTAGGGCCTAGCGGGAGTTCCGGGGAGCTGTTTTTT. Translation gives CASSVGPSGSSGELFF.

This chain joins TRBV27 and TRBJ1-5; the D gene is possibly TRBD1 (5 bases). The length of the CDR3 is 13 residues. From germline, CDR1 is MNHEY and CDR2 SMNVEV (reference sequence). V was shortened by 4 bases and J by 4 bases, with 8 bases between the two germline ends. CDR3 in DNA: TGTGCCAGCAGTTGGGGGGGGAATCAGCCCCAGCATTTT. Translating gives CASSWGGNQPQHF.

The chain carries TRBV28 and TRBJ2-3; TRBD2 is a possible D gene (6 bases). The CDR3 is 14 residues long. The germline V gene has CDR1 MDHEN and CDR2 SYDVKM. V was pared by 3 bases and J by 2 bases, with 9 bases between. CDR3 protein: CASSFSGTTDTQYF. In DNA form, the CDR3 reads TGTGCCAGCAGTTTTAGCGGAACCACAGATACGCAGTATTTT.

The chain combines TRBV2 with TRBJ1-2, with D possibly TRBD1 on 6 matching bases. This CDR3 comprises 14 residues. Germline-derived CDR1 and CDR2 are SNHLY and FYNNEI. Trimming shortened V by 7 bases and J by 2 bases, and 14 bases separated the two germline ends. This CDR3 is CASTPAGGNYGYTF. CDR3 in DNA: TGTGCCAGCACTCCGGCGGGGGGCAACTATGGCTACACCTTC.

In DNA form, the CDR3 reads TGTGCCAGCACCCAGGACAGTCTTCCTAATCAGCCCCAGCATTTT. It encodes CASTQDSLPNQPQHF. V usage is TRBV6-6 and J usage is TRBJ1-5; weak D call: TRBD1 (6 bases). V gave up 7 bases and J gave up 4 bases, with 17 bases separating them. CDR1 and CDR2 from the germline V gene are MNHNY and SVGAGI (reference sequence). The length of the CDR3 is 15 residues.

The rearrangement uses TRBV27 and TRBJ2-7; 7 bases align to TRBD1. Germline CDR1 MNHEY, CDR2 SMNVEV (reference sequence). This CDR3 contains 16 residues. V trimming: 0 bases; J trimming: 2 bases; junction bases outside the gene matches: 7. The CDR3 spells CASSLSVVGGTYEQYF. The DNA for the CDR3 is TGTGCCAGCAGTTTATCGGTTGTAGGGGGCACCTACGAGCAGTACTTC.

CDR3 DNA: TGTGCCACCACGGGGGGCGGCCAGAGAAACACCATATATTTT. Its translation is CATTGGGQRNTIYF. This rearrangement joins TRBV28 to TRBJ1-3; maybe TRBD1 (6 bases). Germline CDR1 and CDR2: MDHEN and SYDVKM. The CDR3 has 14 residues. V gave up 10 bases and J gave up 5 bases, with 18 bases separating them.

This chain connects TRBV11-3 to TRBJ2-3; tentative D call: TRBD2 (5 bases). CDR1 SGHNT and CDR2 YENEEA come from the germline V gene. V gave up 3 bases and J gave up 6 bases, with 10 bases separating them. CDR3 length: 13 residues. CDR3 sequence: CASSFQAGDTQYF. The CDR3 region has the DNA TGTGCCAGCAGCTTTCAGGCGGGCGATACGCAGTATTTT.

The chain links TRBV4-2 to TRBJ1-5; D is possibly TRBD1 (5 bases). CDR3 size: 16 residues. Germline V gives CDR1 LGHNA, CDR2 YNFKEQ. V lost 0 bases and J 5 bases, leaving 14 bases between the germline ends. The CDR3 is CASSQERRQGYQPQHF. In nucleotides, the CDR3 is TGTGCCAGCAGCCAAGAGAGGCGGCAGGGTTATCAGCCCCAGCATTTT.

This chain uses TRBV21-1 with TRBJ2-7; the tabulated D call, TRBD2, remains unverified against the DNA. TRBV21-1 is listed as a pseudogene. CDR3 size: 13 residues. CDR3 sequence: CARGRNPGNEQYF. The CDR3 DNA sequence: TGTGCCAGGGGTAGGAATCCGGGAAACGAGCAGTACTTC.

V is TRBV5-4 and J is TRBJ2-4; possibly TRBD1 for D (5 bases). Germline CDR1 reads SGHNT; CDR2 reads YYREEE (reference sequence). V was shortened by 2 bases and J by 0 bases, with 9 bases between the two germline ends. CDR3 length: 15 residues. The CDR3 spells CASSLDSLAKNIQYF. As DNA, the CDR3 is TGTGCCAGCAGCTTAGACAGCCTAGCCAAAAACATTCAGTACTTC.

The gene calls are TRBV28 and TRBJ2-3; 10 nucleotides agree with TRBD2. Germline V lookup: CDR1 MDHEN, CDR2 SYDVKM. The CDR3 extends over 20 amino acids. The trim removed 3 bases at V and 4 bases at J, leaving 19 bases unmatched. The CDR3 DNA is TGTGCCAGCAGTTTCTCTCGAGGAGGGGCGGGAAGCGGGAGGGCAGATACGCAGTATTTT. Translated, it gives CASSFSRGGAGSGRADTQYF.